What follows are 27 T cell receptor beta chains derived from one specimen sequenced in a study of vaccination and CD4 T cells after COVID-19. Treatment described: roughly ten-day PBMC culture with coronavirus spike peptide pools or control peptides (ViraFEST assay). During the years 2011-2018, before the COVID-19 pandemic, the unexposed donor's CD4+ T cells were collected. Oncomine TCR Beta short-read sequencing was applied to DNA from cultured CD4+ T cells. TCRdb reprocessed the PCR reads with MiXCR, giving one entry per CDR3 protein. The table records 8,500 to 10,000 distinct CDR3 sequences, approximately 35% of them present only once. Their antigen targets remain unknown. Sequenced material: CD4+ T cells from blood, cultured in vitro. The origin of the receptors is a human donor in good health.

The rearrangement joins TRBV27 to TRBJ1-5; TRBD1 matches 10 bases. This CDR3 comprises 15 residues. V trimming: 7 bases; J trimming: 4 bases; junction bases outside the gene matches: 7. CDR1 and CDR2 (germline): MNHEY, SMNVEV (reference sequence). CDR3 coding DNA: TGTGCCAGCACCGGATCGGGACAGGGGAATCAGCCCCAGCATTTT. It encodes CASTGSGQGNQPQHF.

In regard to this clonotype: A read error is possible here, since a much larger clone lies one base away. CDR3 in DNA: TGCAGTGCTGGACTAGCGGGGGGATTATACGAGCAGTACTTC. Amino acids: CSAGLAGGLYEQYF. The genes are TRBV20-1 and TRBJ2-7; TRBD2 matches 14 bases. Germline V gene lookup returns CDR1 DFQATT and CDR2 SNEGSKA (reference sequence). This CDR3 has 14 residues. Germline trimming cut 5 bases from V and 4 bases from J; bases unmatched to any gene: 4.

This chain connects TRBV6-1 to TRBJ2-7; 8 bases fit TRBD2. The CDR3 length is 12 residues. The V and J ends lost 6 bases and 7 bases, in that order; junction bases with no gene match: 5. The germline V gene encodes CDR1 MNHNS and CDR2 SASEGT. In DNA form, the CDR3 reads TGTGCCAGCAGACCCACGGGGGGGGAGCAGTACTTC. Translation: CASRPTGGEQYF.

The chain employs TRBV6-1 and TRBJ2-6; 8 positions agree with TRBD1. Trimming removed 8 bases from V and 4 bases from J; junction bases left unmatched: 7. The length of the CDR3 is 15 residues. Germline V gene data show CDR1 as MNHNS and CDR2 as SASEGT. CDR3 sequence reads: CASGGQASGANVLTF. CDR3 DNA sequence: TGTGCCAGCGGGGGACAGGCGTCCGGGGCCAACGTCCTGACTTTC.

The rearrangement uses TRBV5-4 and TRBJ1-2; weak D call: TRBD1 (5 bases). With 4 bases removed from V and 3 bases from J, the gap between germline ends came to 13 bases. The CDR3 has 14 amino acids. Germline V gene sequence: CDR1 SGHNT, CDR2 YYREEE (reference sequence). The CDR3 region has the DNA TGTGCCAGCAGCGGGGACGGTCTTGACTATGGCTACACCTTC. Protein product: CASSGDGLDYGYTF. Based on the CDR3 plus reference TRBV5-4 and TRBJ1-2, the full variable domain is ETGVTQSPTHLIKTRGQQVTLRCSSQSGHNTVSWYQQALGQGPQFIFQYYREEENGRGNFPPRFSGLQFPNYSSELNVNALELDDSALYLCASSGDGLDYGYTFGSGTRLTVV.

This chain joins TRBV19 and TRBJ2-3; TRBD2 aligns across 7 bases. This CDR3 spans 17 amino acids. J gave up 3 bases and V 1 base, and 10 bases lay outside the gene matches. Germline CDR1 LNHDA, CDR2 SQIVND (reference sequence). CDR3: CASSIGRAGRGTDTQYF. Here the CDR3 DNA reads TGTGCCAGTAGTATAGGACGCGCAGGGAGGGGTACAGATACGCAGTATTTT. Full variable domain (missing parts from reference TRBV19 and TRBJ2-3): DGGITQSPKYLFRKEGQNVTLSCEQNLNHDAMYWYRQDPGQGLRLIYYSQIVNDFQKGDIAEGYSVSREKKESFPLTVTSAQKNPTAFYLCASSIGRAGRGTDTQYFGPGTRLTVL.

CDR3 amino acids: CASSPGAGGITEAFF. The CDR3 DNA reads as TGTGCCAGCTCACCAGGAGCGGGGGGGATCACTGAAGCTTTCTTT. This chain links TRBV18 with TRBJ1-1; the D gene is possibly TRBD1 (5 bases). Trimming shortened V by 2 bases and J by 4 bases, and 14 bases separated the two germline ends. Germline CDR1 KGHSH, CDR2 LQKENI. The CDR3 spans 15 residues.

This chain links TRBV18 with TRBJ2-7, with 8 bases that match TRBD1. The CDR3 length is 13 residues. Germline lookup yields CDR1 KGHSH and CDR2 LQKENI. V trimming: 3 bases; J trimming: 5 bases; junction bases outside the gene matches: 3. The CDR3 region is CASSPGQGHEQYF. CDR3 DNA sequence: TGTGCCAGCTCACCCGGACAGGGCCACGAGCAGTACTTC.

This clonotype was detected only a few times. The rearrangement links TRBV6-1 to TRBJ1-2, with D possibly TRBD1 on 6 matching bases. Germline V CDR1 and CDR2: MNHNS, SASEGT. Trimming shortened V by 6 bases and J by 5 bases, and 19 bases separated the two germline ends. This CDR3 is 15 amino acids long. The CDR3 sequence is CASRLRDTVEYGYTF. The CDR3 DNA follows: TGTGCCAGCAGGCTCCGGGACACGGTGGAATATGGCTACACCTTC.

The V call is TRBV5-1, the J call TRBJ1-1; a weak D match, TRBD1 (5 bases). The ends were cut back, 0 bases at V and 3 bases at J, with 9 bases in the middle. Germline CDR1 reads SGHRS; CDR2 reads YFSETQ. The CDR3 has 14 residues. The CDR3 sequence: CASSLAGADTEAFF. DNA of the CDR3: TGCGCCAGCAGCTTGGCCGGGGCGGACACTGAAGCTTTCTTT.

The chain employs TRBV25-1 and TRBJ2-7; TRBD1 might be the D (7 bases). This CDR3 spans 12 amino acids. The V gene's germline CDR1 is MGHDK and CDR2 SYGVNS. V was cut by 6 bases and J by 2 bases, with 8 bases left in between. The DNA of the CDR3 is TGTGCCAGCAGCAGGGGGGCCTACGAGCAGTACTTC. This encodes CASSRGAYEQYF.

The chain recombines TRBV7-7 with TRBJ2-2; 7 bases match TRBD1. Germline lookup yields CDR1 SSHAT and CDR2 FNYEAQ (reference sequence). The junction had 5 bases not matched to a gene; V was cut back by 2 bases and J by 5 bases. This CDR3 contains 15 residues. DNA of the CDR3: TGTGCCAGCAGCTTAAACAGGGGAGATACCGGGGAGCTGTTTTTT. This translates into CASSLNRGDTGELFF. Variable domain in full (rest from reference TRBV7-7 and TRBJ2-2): GAGVSQSPRYKVTKRGQDVTLRCDPISSHATLYWYQQALGQGPEFLTYFNYEAQPDKSGLPSDRFSAERPEGSISTLTIQRTEQRDSAMYRCASSLNRGDTGELFFGEGSRLTVL.

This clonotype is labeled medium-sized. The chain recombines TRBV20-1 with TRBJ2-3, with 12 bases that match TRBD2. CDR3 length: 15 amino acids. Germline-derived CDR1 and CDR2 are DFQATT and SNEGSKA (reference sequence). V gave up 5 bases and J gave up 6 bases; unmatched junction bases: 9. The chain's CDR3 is CSAYAGTSGSDTQYF. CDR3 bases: TGCAGTGCTTACGCCGGGACTAGCGGGTCTGATACGCAGTATTTT.

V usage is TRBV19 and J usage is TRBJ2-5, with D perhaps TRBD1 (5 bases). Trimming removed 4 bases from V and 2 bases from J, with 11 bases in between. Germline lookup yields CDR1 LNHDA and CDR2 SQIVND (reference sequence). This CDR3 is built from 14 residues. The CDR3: CASSKSTVQETQYF. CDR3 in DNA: TGTGCCAGTAGTAAGTCGACAGTACAAGAGACCCAGTACTTC.

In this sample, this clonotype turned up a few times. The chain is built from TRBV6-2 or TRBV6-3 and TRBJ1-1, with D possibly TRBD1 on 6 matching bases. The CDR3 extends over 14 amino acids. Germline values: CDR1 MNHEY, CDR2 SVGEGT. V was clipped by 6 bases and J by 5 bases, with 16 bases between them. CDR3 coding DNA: TGTGCCAGCAGACCAACAGGGATCGGGACTGAAGCTTTCTTT. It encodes CASRPTGIGTEAFF.

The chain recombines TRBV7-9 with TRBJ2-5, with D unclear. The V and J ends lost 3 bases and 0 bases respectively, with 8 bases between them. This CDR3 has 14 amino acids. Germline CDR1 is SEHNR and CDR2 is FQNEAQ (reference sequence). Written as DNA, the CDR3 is TGTGCCAGCAGCTTCCTGGAGTACCAAGAGACCCAGTACTTC. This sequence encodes CASSFLEYQETQYF. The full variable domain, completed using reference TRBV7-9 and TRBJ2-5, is DTGVSQNPRHKITKRGQNVTFRCDPISEHNRLYWYRQTLGQGPEFLTYFQNEAQLEKSRLLSDRFSAERPKGSFSTLEIQRTEQGDSAMYLCASSFLEYQETQYFGPGTRLLVL.

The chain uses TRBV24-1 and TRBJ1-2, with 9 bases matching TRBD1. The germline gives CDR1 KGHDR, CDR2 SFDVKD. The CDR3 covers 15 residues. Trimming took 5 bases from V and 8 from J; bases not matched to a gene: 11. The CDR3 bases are TGTGCCACCAGTGTAGATCGGGACAGGGCGGTAGGCTACACCTTC. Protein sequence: CATSVDRDRAVGYTF.

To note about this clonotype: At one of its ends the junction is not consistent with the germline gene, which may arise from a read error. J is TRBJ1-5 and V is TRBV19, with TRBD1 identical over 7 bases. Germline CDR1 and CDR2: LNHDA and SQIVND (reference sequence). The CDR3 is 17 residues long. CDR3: CAISRQHLPRGNRPQHF. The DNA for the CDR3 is TGTGCCATTTCTCGTCAACACTTACCCAGGGGGAATCGGCCCCAGCATTTT.

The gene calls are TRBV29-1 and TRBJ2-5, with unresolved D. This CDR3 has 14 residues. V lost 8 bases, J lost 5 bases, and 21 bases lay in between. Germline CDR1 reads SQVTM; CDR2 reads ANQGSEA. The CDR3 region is CSTSGRRSGETQYF. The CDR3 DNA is TGCAGCACCTCCGGGCGCCGGAGTGGCGAGACCCAGTACTTC.

DNA for the CDR3: TGCAGTGCTAGATCTTCTAGCGGGGGTGCCACAGATACGCAGTATTTT. Amino acid sequence: CSARSSSGGATDTQYF. The chain links TRBV20-1 to TRBJ2-3; TRBD2 matches at 10 bases. V lost 2 bases and J lost 2; bases outside the gene matches: 7. Germline V lookup: CDR1 DFQATT, CDR2 SNEGSKA (reference sequence). CDR3 length equals 16 residues.

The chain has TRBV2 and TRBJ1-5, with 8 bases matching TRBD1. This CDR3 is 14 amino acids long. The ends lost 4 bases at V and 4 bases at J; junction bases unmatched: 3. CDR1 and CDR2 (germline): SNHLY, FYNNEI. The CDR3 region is CASSAQGANQPQHF. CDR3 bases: TGTGCCAGCAGTGCCCAGGGGGCAAATCAGCCCCAGCATTTT.

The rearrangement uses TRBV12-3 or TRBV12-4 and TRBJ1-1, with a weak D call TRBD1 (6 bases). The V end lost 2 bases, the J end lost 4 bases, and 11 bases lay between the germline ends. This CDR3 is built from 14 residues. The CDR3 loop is CASSLQGSGTEAFF. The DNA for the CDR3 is TGTGCCAGCAGTTTACAGGGGTCGGGCACTGAAGCTTTCTTT.

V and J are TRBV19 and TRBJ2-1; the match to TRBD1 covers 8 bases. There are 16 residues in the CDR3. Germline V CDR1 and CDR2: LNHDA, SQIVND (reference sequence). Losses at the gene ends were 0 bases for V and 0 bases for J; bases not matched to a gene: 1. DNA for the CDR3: TGTGCCAGTAGTATAGACGGGACAGGCTCCTACAATGAGCAGTTCTTC. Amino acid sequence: CASSIDGTGSYNEQFF. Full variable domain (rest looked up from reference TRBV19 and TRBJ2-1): DGGITQSPKYLFRKEGQNVTLSCEQNLNHDAMYWYRQDPGQGLRLIYYSQIVNDFQKGDIAEGYSVSREKKESFPLTVTSAQKNPTAFYLCASSIDGTGSYNEQFFGPGTRLTVL.

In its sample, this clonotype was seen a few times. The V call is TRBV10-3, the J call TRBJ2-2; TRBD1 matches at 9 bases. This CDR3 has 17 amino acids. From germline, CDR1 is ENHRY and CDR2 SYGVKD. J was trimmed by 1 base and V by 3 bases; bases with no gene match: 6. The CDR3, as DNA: TGTGCCATCAGTGACCCGGAGACAGGGGGGAACACCGGGGAGCTGTTTTTT. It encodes CAISDPETGGNTGELFF.

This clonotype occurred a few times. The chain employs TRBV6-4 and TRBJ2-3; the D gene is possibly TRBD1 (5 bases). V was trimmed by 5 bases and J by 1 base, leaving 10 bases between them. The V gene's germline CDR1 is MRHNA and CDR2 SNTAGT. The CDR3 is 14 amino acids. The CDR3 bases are TGTGCCAGCAGTTTGGGGCCGGGCACAGATACGCAGTATTTT. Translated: CASSLGPGTDTQYF.

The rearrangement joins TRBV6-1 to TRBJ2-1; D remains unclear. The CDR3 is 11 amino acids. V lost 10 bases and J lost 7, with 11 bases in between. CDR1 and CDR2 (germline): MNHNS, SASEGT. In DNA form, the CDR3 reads TGTGCCACGACGACCCGGAATGAGCAGTTCTTC. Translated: CATTTRNEQFF.

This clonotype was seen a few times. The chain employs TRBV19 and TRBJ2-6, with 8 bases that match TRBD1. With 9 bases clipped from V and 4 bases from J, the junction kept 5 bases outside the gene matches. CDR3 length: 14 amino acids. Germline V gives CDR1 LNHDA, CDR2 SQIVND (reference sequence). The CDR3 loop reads CASSGQAGANVLTF. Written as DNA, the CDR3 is TGTGCCAGCTCGGGACAGGCCGGGGCCAACGTCCTGACTTTC.